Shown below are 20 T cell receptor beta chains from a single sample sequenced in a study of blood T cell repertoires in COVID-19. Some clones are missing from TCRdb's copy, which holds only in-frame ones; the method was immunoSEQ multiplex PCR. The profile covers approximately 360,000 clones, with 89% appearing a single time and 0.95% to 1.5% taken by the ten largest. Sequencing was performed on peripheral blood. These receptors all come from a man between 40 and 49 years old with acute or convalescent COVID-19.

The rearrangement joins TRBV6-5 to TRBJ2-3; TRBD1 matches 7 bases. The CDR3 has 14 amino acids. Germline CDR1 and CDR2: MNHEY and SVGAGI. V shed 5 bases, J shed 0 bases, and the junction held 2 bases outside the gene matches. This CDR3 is CASSTGVSTDTQYF. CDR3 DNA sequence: TGTGCCAGCAGTACAGGGGTGAGCACAGATACGCAGTATTTT.

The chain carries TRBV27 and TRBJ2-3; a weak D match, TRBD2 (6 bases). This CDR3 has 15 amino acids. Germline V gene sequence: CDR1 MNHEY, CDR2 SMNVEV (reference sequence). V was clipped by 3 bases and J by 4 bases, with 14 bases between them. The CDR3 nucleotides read TGTGCCAGCAGTTTTGGAGGGAGGTCCGCAGATACGCAGTATTTT. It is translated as CASSFGGRSADTQYF.

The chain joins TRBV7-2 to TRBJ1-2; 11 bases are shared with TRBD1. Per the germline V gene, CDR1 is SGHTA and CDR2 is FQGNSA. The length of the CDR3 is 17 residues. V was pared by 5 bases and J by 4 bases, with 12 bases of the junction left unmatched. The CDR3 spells CASSRGQGEVGGYGYTF. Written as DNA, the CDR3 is TGTGCCAGCAGCCGGGGACAGGGGGAAGTAGGTGGCTATGGCTACACCTTC.

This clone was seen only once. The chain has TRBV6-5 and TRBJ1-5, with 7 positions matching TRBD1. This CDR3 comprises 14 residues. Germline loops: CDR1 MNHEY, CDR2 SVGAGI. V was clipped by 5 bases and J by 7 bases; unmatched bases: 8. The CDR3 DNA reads TGTGCCAGCAGTCCTCAACAGGGGTGGCAGCCCCAGCATTTT. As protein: CASSPQQGWQPQHF.

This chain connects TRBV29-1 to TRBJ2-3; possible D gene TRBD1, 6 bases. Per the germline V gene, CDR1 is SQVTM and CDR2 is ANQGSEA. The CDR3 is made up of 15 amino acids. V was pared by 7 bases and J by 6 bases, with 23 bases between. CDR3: CSARTDRSPGDTQYF. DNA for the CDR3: TGCAGCGCACGTACTGACAGGTCTCCGGGCGATACGCAGTATTTT.

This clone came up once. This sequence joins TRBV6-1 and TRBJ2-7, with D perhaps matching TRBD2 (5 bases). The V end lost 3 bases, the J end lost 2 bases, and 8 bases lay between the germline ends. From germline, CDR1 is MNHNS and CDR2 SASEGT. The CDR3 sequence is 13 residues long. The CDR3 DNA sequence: TGTGCCAGCAGTGACGCGGGCCCCTACGAGCAGTACTTC. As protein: CASSDAGPYEQYF.

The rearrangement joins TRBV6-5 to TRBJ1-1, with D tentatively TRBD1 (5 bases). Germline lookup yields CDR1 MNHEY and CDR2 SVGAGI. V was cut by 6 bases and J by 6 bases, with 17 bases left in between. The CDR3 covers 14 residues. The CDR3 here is CASRPYRQGAEAFF. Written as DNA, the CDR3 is TGTGCCAGCAGGCCGTACAGGCAGGGCGCTGAAGCTTTCTTT.

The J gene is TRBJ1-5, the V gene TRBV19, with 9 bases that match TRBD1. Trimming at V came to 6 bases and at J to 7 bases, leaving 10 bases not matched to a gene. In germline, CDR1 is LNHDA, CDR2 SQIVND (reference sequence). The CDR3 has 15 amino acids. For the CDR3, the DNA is TGTGCCAGTAGGAGGACAGGGGATTTTAAACAGCCCCAGCATTTT. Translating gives CASRRTGDFKQPQHF.

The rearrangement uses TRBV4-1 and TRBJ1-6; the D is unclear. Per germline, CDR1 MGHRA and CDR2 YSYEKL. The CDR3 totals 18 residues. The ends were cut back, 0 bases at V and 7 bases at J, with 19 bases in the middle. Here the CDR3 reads CASSQEVGVGRINSPLHF. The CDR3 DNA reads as TGCGCCAGCAGCCAAGAGGTTGGGGTCGGGAGGATAAATTCACCCCTCCACTTT.

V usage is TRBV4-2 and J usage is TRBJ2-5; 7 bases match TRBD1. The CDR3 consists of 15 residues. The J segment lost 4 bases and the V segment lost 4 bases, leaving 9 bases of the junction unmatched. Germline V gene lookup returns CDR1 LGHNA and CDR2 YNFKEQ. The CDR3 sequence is CASSRVRQGRETQYF. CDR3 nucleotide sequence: TGTGCCAGCAGCCGAGTAAGACAGGGCCGAGAGACCCAGTACTTC.

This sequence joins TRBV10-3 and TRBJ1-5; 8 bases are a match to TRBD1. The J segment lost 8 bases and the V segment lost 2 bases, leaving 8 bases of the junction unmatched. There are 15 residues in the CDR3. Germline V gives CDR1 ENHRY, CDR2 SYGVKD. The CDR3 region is CAISEETGVKEPQHF. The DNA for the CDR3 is TGTGCCATCAGTGAGGAGACAGGGGTGAAAGAGCCCCAGCATTTT.

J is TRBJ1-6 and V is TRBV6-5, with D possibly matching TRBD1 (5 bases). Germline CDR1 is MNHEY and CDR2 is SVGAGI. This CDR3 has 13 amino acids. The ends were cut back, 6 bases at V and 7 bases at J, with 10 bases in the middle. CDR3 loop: CASSWGDNSPLHF. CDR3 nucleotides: TGTGCCAGCAGCTGGGGCGACAATTCACCCCTCCACTTT.

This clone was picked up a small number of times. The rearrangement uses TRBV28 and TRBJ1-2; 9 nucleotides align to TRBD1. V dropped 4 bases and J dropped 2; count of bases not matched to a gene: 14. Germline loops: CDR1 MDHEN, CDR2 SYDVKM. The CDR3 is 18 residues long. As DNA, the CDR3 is TGTGCCAGCAGTTCCAGCCGGAAACAGGGGGCCGCCAACTATGGCTACACCTTC. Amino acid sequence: CASSSSRKQGAANYGYTF.

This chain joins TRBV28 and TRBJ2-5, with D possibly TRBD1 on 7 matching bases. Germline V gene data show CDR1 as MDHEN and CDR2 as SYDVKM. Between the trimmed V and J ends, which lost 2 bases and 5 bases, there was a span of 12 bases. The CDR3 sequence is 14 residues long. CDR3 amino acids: CASSLDREVETQYF. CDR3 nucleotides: TGTGCCAGCAGTTTAGACAGGGAGGTTGAGACCCAGTACTTC.

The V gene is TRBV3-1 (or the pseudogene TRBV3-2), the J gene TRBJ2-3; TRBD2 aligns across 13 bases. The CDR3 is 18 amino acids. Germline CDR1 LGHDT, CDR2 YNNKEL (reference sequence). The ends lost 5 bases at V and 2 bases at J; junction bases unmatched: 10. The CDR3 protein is CASSARLAGGRLTDTQYF. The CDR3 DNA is TGTGCCAGCAGCGCCAGACTAGCGGGGGGCCGTCTCACAGATACGCAGTATTTT.

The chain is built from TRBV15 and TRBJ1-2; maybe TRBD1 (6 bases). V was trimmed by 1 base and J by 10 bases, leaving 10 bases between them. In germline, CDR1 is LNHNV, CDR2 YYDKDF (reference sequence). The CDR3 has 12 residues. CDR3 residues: CATSRADRFYTF. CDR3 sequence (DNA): TGTGCCACCAGCAGAGCGGACAGATTCTACACCTTC.

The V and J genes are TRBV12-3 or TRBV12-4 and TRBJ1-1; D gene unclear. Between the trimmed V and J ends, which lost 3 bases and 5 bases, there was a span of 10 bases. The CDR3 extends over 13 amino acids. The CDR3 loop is CASSFSGETEAFF. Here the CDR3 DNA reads TGTGCCAGCAGTTTTTCCGGGGAGACTGAAGCTTTCTTT.

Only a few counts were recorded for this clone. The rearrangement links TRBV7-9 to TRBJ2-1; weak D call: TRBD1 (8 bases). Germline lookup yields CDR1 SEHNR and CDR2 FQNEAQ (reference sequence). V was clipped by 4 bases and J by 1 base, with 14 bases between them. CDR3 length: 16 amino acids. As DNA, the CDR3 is TGTGCCAGCAGCTACGGACAGGGAGGGTCCTACAATGAGCAGTTCTTC. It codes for CASSYGQGGSYNEQFF.

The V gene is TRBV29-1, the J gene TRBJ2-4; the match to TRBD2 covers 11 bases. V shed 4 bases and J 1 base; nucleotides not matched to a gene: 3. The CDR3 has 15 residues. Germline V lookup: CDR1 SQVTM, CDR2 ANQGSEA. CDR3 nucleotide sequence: TGCAGCGTTGCGGCTAGCGGGGGGGCCAAAAACATTCAGTACTTC. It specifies CSVAASGGAKNIQYF.

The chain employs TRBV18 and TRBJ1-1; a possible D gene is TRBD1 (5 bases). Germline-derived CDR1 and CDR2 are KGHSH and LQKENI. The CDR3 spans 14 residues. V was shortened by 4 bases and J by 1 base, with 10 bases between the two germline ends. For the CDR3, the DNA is TGTGCCAGCTCACTACAGACAGAGAACACTGAAGCTTTCTTT. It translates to CASSLQTENTEAFF. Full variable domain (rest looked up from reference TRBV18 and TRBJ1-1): NAGVMQNPRHLVRRRGQEARLRCSPMKGHSHVYWYRQLPEEGLKFMVYLQKENIIDESGMPKERFSAEFPKEGPSILRIQQVVRGDSAAYFCASSLQTENTEAFFGQGTRLTVV.